This entry lists 24 T cell receptor beta chains sequenced from one sample in a study of T-cell memory formation after mild COVID-19. TCRdb independently ran MiXCR on the 5' RACE reads; one entry per CDR3 protein. The table shows around 420,000 distinct CDR3 sequences, with approximately 24% occurring only once. The sequencing sample was made of PBMCs or a T cell subset sorted from them (not recorded which). The receptor source for this set is an adult woman who had mild COVID-19 (a few samples of this study predate the infection). Cell type and time point are not known.

This sequence joins TRBV10-1 and TRBJ1-1; 9 nucleotides match TRBD1. Germline CDR1 is WNHNN and CDR2 is SYGVQD (reference sequence). V lost 5 bases and J lost 3; bases outside the gene matches: 10. This CDR3 spans 16 amino acids. The CDR3 spells CASSWDREKPDTEAFF. The CDR3 bases are TGCGCCAGCAGTTGGGACAGGGAGAAGCCCGACACTGAAGCTTTCTTT.

The chain employs TRBV9 and TRBJ1-6, with a tentative D call TRBD1 (5 bases). CDR1 is SGDLS and CDR2 is YYNGEE in the germline V gene. This CDR3 is 15 amino acids long. V lost 1 base and J lost 0, with 5 bases in between. The CDR3: CASSVQGSYNSPLHF. The CDR3 region has the DNA TGTGCCAGCAGCGTACAGGGCTCCTATAATTCACCCCTCCACTTT.

In this sample, this clonotype turned up a few times. This chain joins TRBV2 and TRBJ2-7, with 9 bases matching TRBD1. The trim removed 4 bases at V and 6 bases at J, leaving 4 bases unmatched. Germline V gene lookup returns CDR1 SNHLY and CDR2 FYNNEI. CDR3 length equals 13 residues. Here the CDR3 DNA reads TGTGCCAGCAGTGGACAGGGGGTAGGCGAGCAGTACTTC. As protein: CASSGQGVGEQYF. Together with reference TRBV2 and TRBJ2-7, the CDR3 gives the full variable domain: EPEVTQTPSHQVTQMGQEVILRCVPISNHLYFYWYRQILGQKVEFLVSFYNNEISEKSEIFDDQFSVERPDGSNFTLKIRSTKLEDSAMYFCASSGQGVGEQYFGPGTRLTVT.

This chain connects TRBV5-1 to TRBJ1-5; no clear D. V dropped 0 bases and J dropped 3 bases, with 10 bases sitting between them. The CDR3 covers 15 residues. The germline gives CDR1 SGHRS, CDR2 YFSETQ. The DNA for the CDR3 is TGCGCCAGCAGCTTGGGGGTGTCTACCAATCAGCCCCAGCATTTT. Translation: CASSLGVSTNQPQHF.

This clonotype was seen a few times. The chain joins TRBV7-2 to TRBJ1-6, with TRBD1 matching 7 bases. CDR1 SGHTA and CDR2 FQGNSA come from the germline V gene. This CDR3 has 18 residues. The ends lost 4 bases at V and 3 bases at J; junction bases unmatched: 12. CDR3 protein: CASSSPLLGQIYNSPLHF. The CDR3 coding sequence is TGTGCCAGCAGCTCCCCTCTCTTGGGACAGATCTATAATTCACCCCTCCACTTT.

This clonotype has more than one count but fewer than ten. The chain carries TRBV29-1 and TRBJ1-2, with a possible D match to TRBD1 (6 bases). CDR3 length equals 14 residues. V was trimmed by 3 bases and J by 0 bases, leaving 11 bases between them. Germline CDR1 SQVTM, CDR2 ANQGSEA. CDR3 protein: CSVEPTGANYGYTF. The DNA for the CDR3 is TGCAGCGTTGAGCCGACAGGAGCTAACTATGGCTACACCTTC.

V usage is TRBV5-4 and J usage is TRBJ1-1; D gene ambiguous. This CDR3 has 13 amino acids. Germline CDR1 is SGHNT and CDR2 is YYREEE (reference sequence). Trimming left V 0 bases short and J 3 bases short, with 6 bases between. The CDR3 reads CASSLDWDTEAFF. The CDR3 nucleotides are TGTGCCAGCAGCTTGGATTGGGACACTGAAGCTTTCTTT.

This clonotype was detected a few times. The genes are TRBV7-9 and TRBJ2-1; the D gene is possibly TRBD2 (7 bases). This CDR3 contains 17 residues. V lost 1 base to trimming and J lost 1 base, with 14 bases between them. CDR1 and CDR2 from the germline V gene are SEHNR and FQNEAQ (reference sequence). The CDR3 loop reads CASSLGGGDRSYNEQFF. The CDR3 nucleotides are TGTGCCAGCAGCTTAGGCGGGGGCGATCGGTCCTACAATGAGCAGTTCTTC.

V usage is TRBV29-1 and J usage is TRBJ2-1; D is perhaps TRBD2 (5 bases). V lost 3 bases, J lost 7 bases, and 19 bases lay in between. The CDR3 contains 15 residues. Germline assignment: CDR1 SQVTM and CDR2 ANQGSEA. The CDR3 spells CSVDGVLRLVNEQFF. The CDR3 coding sequence is TGCAGCGTTGACGGGGTACTACGGCTTGTAAATGAGCAGTTCTTC.

This clonotype was seen just once. The CDR3 nucleotides read TGTGCCAGCAGCCCGGCGGGGCGGAATGAGCAGTTCTTC. Translation gives CASSPAGRNEQFF. The genes are TRBV7-9 and TRBJ2-1, with a weak D call TRBD2 (6 bases). In germline, CDR1 is SEHNR, CDR2 FQNEAQ (reference sequence). Trimming shortened V by 5 bases and J by 7 bases, and 12 bases separated the two germline ends. There are 13 residues in the CDR3.

Comments on this clonotype: A junction boundary mismatches the germline segment, possibly from a read error. This rearrangement joins TRBV20-1 to TRBJ2-3, with D possibly being TRBD1 or TRBD2 (5 bases each). This CDR3 contains 13 residues. CDR1 is DFQATT and CDR2 is SNEGSKA in the germline V gene (reference sequence). DNA for the CDR3: TGCAGTGCTAGTCGGGGCGGCACCGATACGCAGTATTTT. Translation gives CSASRGGTDTQYF.

This clonotype was found a few times. J is TRBJ2-2 and V is TRBV7-9; TRBD2 is a possible D gene (5 bases). The CDR3 has 13 amino acids. V was pared by 6 bases and J by 4 bases, with 9 bases between. CDR1 and CDR2 (germline): SEHNR, FQNEAQ (reference sequence). The CDR3 region has the DNA TGTGCCAGCAGTTCGGACTTCACCGGGGAGCTGTTTTTT. Encoded protein: CASSSDFTGELFF.

A few counts support this clonotype. The chain carries TRBV5-6 and TRBJ2-7; 7 nucleotides match TRBD2. CDR3 size: 15 residues. Germline V gene lookup returns CDR1 SGHDT and CDR2 YYEEEE. The V gene end was trimmed by 0 bases and the J gene end by 0 bases; junction bases not matched to a gene: 3. As DNA, the CDR3 is TGTGCCAGCAGCTTGGGTAGCGGGCCCTCCTACGAGCAGTACTTC. It is translated as CASSLGSGPSYEQYF.

This clonotype was seen a handful of times. This chain uses TRBV12-3 or TRBV12-4 with TRBJ2-3; 11 nucleotides agree with TRBD2. This CDR3 is 15 amino acids long. V lost 3 bases to trimming and J lost 5 bases; unmatched junction nucleotides: 4. CDR3: CASSLGTSGGDTQYF. The CDR3 DNA follows: TGTGCCAGCAGTTTGGGGACTAGCGGCGGAGATACGCAGTATTTT.

A note on this clonotype: A read error may be the cause here, since a much bigger clone is one base away. The chain has TRBV10-2 and TRBJ1-1, with D possibly TRBD1 on 6 matching bases. The germline V gene has CDR1 WSHSY and CDR2 SAAADI. V lost 9 bases and J 6 bases, leaving 20 bases between the germline ends. The CDR3 has 14 residues. The CDR3 DNA sequence: TGCGCCAGAAGGGCCGAAACAGGGACTTCTGAAGCTTTCTTT. This codes for CARRAETGTSEAFF.

This chain uses TRBV6-5 with TRBJ2-7, with TRBD1 as a possible D gene (6 bases). Germline V CDR1 and CDR2: MNHEY, SVGAGI. V was shortened by 4 bases and J by 1 base, with 8 bases between the two germline ends. The CDR3 sequence is 13 residues long. The CDR3 here is CASSWTESYEQYF. The CDR3 DNA reads as TGTGCCAGCAGTTGGACAGAGTCCTACGAGCAGTACTTC.

At least ten counts were recorded for this clonotype. CDR3: CASSKGLAVLLTDTQYF. CDR3 nucleotide sequence: TGTGCCAGCAGCAAGGGACTAGCGGTCCTTCTCACAGATACGCAGTATTTT. The gene calls are TRBV5-6 and TRBJ2-3, with 11 bases fitting TRBD2. This CDR3 is 17 amino acids long. From germline, CDR1 is SGHDT and CDR2 YYEEEE. V dropped 4 bases and J dropped 2; count of bases not matched to a gene: 9.

The chain uses TRBV29-1 and TRBJ2-7; perhaps TRBD2 as D (5 bases). This CDR3 is 14 amino acids long. Between the trimmed V and J ends, which lost 5 bases and 0 bases, there was a span of 14 bases. Germline values: CDR1 SQVTM, CDR2 ANQGSEA. The CDR3 is CSVRWAGSSYEQYF. CDR3 in DNA: TGCAGCGTTCGTTGGGCGGGTAGCTCCTACGAGCAGTACTTC.

This clonotype was observed a few times. The gene calls are TRBV20-1 and TRBJ2-4, with D unclear. The ends were cut back, 0 bases at V and 0 bases at J, with 6 bases in the middle. This CDR3 is 14 amino acids long. The germline CDR1 and CDR2 sequences are DFQATT and SNEGSKA (reference sequence). CDR3 sequence reads: CSAREGIAKNIQYF. Here the CDR3 DNA reads TGCAGTGCTAGAGAGGGGATAGCCAAAAACATTCAGTACTTC.

This clonotype came up a few times. This chain's CDR3 is CASSLGTGVSGANVLTF. CDR3 in DNA: TGTGCCAGCAGCCTCGGGACAGGTGTCTCTGGGGCCAACGTCCTGACTTTC. The rearrangement joins TRBV6-5 to TRBJ2-6, with 8 bases aligning to TRBD1. Germline V lookup: CDR1 MNHEY, CDR2 SVGAGI. V shed 6 bases and J 0 bases; nucleotides not matched to a gene: 7. The CDR3 runs to 17 residues.

The chain joins TRBV6-2 or TRBV6-3 to TRBJ2-1; 8 positions agree with TRBD2. Germline-derived CDR1 and CDR2 are MNHEY and SVGEGT. The CDR3 is made up of 14 amino acids. The V segment lost 10 bases and the J segment 6 bases; nucleotides outside the gene matches: 11. CDR3 DNA: TGTGCCACCGTAGCCAGCGGGAGTAGCAATGAGCAGTTCTTC. It translates to CATVASGSSNEQFF.

This chain uses TRBV6-1 with TRBJ2-7; 8 positions match TRBD1. V lost 2 bases to trimming and J lost 2 bases; unmatched junction nucleotides: 5. The CDR3 has 15 residues. Germline CDR1 and CDR2: MNHNS and SASEGT. CDR3 sequence: CASSERDRGPYEQYF. CDR3 nucleotide sequence: TGTGCCAGCAGTGAACGAGACAGGGGTCCCTACGAGCAGTACTTC.

The sample holds a few counts of this clonotype. The rearrangement links TRBV27 to TRBJ2-5; 7 nucleotides align to TRBD1. The CDR3 runs to 15 residues. Per the germline V gene, CDR1 is MNHEY and CDR2 is SMNVEV (reference sequence). With V trimmed by 6 bases and J by 2 bases, 9 bases remained unmatched. The DNA of the CDR3 is TGTGCCAGCAGGCCCTCGACAGGGCCACAAGAGACCCAGTACTTC. It is translated as CASRPSTGPQETQYF.

This chain joins TRBV12-3 or TRBV12-4 and TRBJ1-1; the D gene is possibly TRBD1 (5 bases). This CDR3 spans 16 amino acids. The V end was cut by 2 bases, the J end by 0 bases, with 13 bases between. The CDR3 DNA reads as TGTGCCAGCAGTTTATCGGGGCGGGAGATGAACACTGAAGCTTTCTTT. It translates to CASSLSGREMNTEAFF.